In this sample, the clone carrying this TCR beta chain turned up a few times. The germline V and J ends were trimmed by 9 bases and 4 bases, with 19 bases remaining between them. CDR1 is SNHLY, CDR2 FYNNEI, per germline. The CDR3 length is 15 residues. This sample stems from a study of blood T cell repertoires in COVID-19. The Seattle site enrolled patients during active infection and followed them longitudinally. Here immunoSEQ multiplex PCR was the method, and the copy in TCRdb shows in-frame clones only, minus some. The sample records fewer than 200,000 clones, 65% to 90% being singletons. The TCR originated in a middle-aged woman with COVID-19, enrolled during active disease. The sample taken for sequencing was peripheral blood. The V and J genes are TRBV2 and TRBJ1-3; maybe TRBD1 (5 bases). The CDR3 bases are TGTGCCAGAAGGGACTGGGGTGCCGGCGGAAACACCATATATTTT. Translated, it gives CARRDWGAGGNTIYF.